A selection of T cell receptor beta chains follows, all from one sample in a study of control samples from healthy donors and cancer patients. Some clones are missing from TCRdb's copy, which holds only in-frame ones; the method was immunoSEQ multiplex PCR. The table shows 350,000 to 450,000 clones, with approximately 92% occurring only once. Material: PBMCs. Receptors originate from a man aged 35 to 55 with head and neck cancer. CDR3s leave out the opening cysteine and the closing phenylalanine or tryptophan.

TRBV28	ASSLWEGVNEQF
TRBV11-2	ASSSDIYEQY
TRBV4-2	ASSRSEREGGDTQY
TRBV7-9	ASSFLGSPIYGYT
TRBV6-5	ASSYLSGLAKNIQY
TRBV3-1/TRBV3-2	ASSQVQAGGPDQETQY
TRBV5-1	ASSPGPYGYT
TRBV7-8	ASSLERWTGGSYEQY
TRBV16	ASSQFRAASSYNEQF
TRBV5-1	ASSTGQGLNQPQH
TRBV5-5	ASSLPAGRYGYT
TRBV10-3	AISEVAGYEQY
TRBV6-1	ASSERSSYEQY
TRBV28	ASSFRQADQPQH
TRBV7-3	ASSNAGGSTDTQY
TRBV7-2	ASSLVRVDTEAF
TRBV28	ASSFDHSYEQY
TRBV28	ASSYLLGIQETQY
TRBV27	ASLTIASSTDTQY
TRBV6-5	ASSYTRDTEQY
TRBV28	ASSTSRVGWAEQF
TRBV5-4	ASSLEQLNTEAF